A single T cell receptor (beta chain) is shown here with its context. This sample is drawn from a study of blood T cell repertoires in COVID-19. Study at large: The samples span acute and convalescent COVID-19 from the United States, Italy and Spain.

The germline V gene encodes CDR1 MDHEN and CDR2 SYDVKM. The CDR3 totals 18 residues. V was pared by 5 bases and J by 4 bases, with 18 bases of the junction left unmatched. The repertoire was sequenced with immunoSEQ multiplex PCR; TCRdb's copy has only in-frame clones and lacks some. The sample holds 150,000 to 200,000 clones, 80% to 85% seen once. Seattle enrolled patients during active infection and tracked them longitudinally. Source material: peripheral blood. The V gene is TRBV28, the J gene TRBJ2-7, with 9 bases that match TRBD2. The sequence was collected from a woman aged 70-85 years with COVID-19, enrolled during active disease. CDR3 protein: CASSPSGRVAGAQYEQYF. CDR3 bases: TGTGCCAGCAGTCCAAGTGGGAGGGTAGCGGGAGCCCAATACGAGCAGTACTTC. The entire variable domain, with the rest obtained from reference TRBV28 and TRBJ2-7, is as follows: DVKVTQSSRYLVKRTGEKVFLECVQDMDHENMFWYRQDPGLGLRLIYFSYDVKMKEKGDIPEGYSVSREKKERFSLILESASTNQTSMYLCASSPSGRVAGAQYEQYFGPGTRLTVT.